This T cell receptor beta chain derives from a study of cytomegalovirus exposure and HLA in healthy donors. As concerns this clone: Its matching antigen is unknown.

Study-level findings and limits: In vitro testing confirmed a few CMV-associated chains as specific for CMV antigens. Most TCR sequences were seen very rarely across donors, but some public TCRs occurred in many. A subsequent analysis found that TCR clusters from the first cohort also tended to co-occur in the 90 to 150 validation repertoires, with 94% of cluster scores above 0. Investigators reported 150 to 200 TCR beta chains as tied to cytomegalovirus.

Clones were sequenced by immunoSEQ multiplex PCR, and TCRdb holds only the in-frame ones, with some missing. Of roughly 90,000 clones listed, 85% are singletons. The receptor was isolated from a man aged 18 to 29 in good health and CMV-seropositive. Sequenced: PBMCs.

The CDR3 DNA reads TGTGCCAGCAGGGACAGATCTAACTATGGCTACACCTTC. Protein product: CASRDRSNYGYTF. The chain uses TRBV27 and TRBJ1-2, with TRBD1 as a possible D gene (6 bases). The CDR3 covers 13 residues. V gave up 6 bases and J gave up 0 bases, with 8 bases separating them. Per germline, CDR1 MNHEY and CDR2 SMNVEV (reference sequence).